This T cell receptor (beta chain) was identified during a study of cytomegalovirus exposure and HLA in healthy donors. Study findings and constraints: An Asian-associated ancestry cluster reportedly showed fewer N-insertions than the approximately 630-donor mean in a later analysis. One variant, a missense change in DCLRE1C, was linked in a later analysis to TCR beta V- and J-gene trimming.

The PCR made use of 60 Vbeta and 13 Jbeta primers. The repertoire was sequenced with immunoSEQ multiplex PCR; TCRdb's copy has only in-frame clones and lacks some. The table shows 95,000 to 150,000 clones, with 50% to 80% occurring only once. Germline trimming cut 4 bases from V and 5 bases from J; bases unmatched to any gene: 13. Looked up from germline, CDR1 is SGHDT and CDR2 is YYEEEE. This CDR3 contains 16 residues. This clone was observed a handful of times. The target antigen is unknown. The chain couples TRBV5-6 to TRBJ2-7, with 9 bases identical to TRBD2. Sequencing input: PBMCs. The receptor's source is a middle-aged woman in good health and CMV-seropositive. CDR3 residues: CASSRRTLAGNHEQYF. The CDR3 nucleotides read TGTGCCAGCAGCCGCCGGACCCTAGCGGGAAATCACGAGCAGTACTTC.